This entry features one T cell receptor (beta chain) sequence. The antigen is unknown. TCRdb's copy holds only in-frame clones and misses some; the assay was immunoSEQ multiplex PCR. The sample has 160,000 or so clones, about 90% seen once. This specimen comes from a study of T cell responses to AZD1222 COVID-19 vaccine. Study results and limitations: Spike-specific TCR breadth and depth grew following two AZD1222 doses. Possibly, clonal diversity was underestimated; donors were largely white British and included more females. Repertoires in all cases were sampled only once the peak T cell response had passed.

V lost 6 bases, J lost 2 bases, and 13 bases lay in between. CDR1 MNHEY and CDR2 SVGAGI come from the germline V gene. The CDR3 runs to 14 residues. This receptor was taken from an adult who received the AZD1222 COVID-19 vaccine. The chain has TRBV6-5 and TRBJ2-5; perhaps TRBD1 as D (6 bases). Sequences were derived from peripheral blood, sampled 28 days after the second AZD1222 dose. The CDR3 is CASSLGHIQETQYF. CDR3 nucleotide sequence: TGTGCCAGCAGCTTGGGACATATACAAGAGACCCAGTACTTC.